Presented here are 3 T cell receptor beta chains from one specimen sequenced in a study of siplizumab effects on memory and regulatory T cells. TCRdb's copy holds only in-frame clones and misses some; the assay was immunoSEQ multiplex PCR. Counted here are about 69,000 clones, 80% to 90% occurring once; the ten biggest clones make up about 1.7%. The sequenced sample was Tregs sorted from blood. The receptor source for this set is a human donor in good health.

The CDR3 coding sequence is TGCGCCAGCAGCTGGAGCGGGAGCTACGAGCAGTACTTC. Protein sequence: CASSWSGSYEQYF. V is TRBV5-1 and J is TRBJ2-7; 8 bases are a match to TRBD2. The CDR3 is made up of 13 amino acids. Germline CDR1 and CDR2: SGHRS and YFSETQ. Trimming cost V 3 bases and J 3 bases; bases outside gene matches: 2.

The J gene is TRBJ2-7, the V gene TRBV28; D gene uncertain. This CDR3 region has 14 residues. With 5 bases removed from V and 7 bases from J, the gap between germline ends came to 18 bases. CDR1 is MDHEN and CDR2 is SYDVKM in the germline V gene. The CDR3 DNA reads TGTGCCAGCAGTCCGCACTATTACCTAAGGGAGCAGTACTTC. Its protein is CASSPHYYLREQYF. Full variable domain (rest looked up from reference TRBV28 and TRBJ2-7): DVKVTQSSRYLVKRTGEKVFLECVQDMDHENMFWYRQDPGLGLRLIYFSYDVKMKEKGDIPEGYSVSREKKERFSLILESASTNQTSMYLCASSPHYYLREQYFGPGTRLTVT.

J is TRBJ1-1 and V is TRBV6-5, with D unclear. Germline CDR1 reads MNHEY; CDR2 reads SVGAGI. Trimming removed 4 bases at V and 8 bases at J, with 14 bases between. The CDR3 runs to 13 residues. CDR3 sequence: CASSSLVGREAFF. The CDR3, as DNA: TGTGCCAGCAGTTCCCTCGTCGGAAGGGAAGCTTTCTTT.